This T cell receptor (beta chain) was sequenced for a study of blood T cells in healthy people across ages. The CDR3 spans 11 residues. Germline CDR1 SQVTM, CDR2 ANQGSEA. Trimming cost V 7 bases and J 7 bases, with 13 bases left between them. This clonotype was seen more than once but under ten times. A J-beta primer mix and a sample-barcoded 5' primer were used in a second PCR of roughly 7 to 12 cycles. TCRdb reprocessed the 5' RACE reads via MiXCR and lists one record per CDR3 protein. The sample records some 850,000 distinct CDR3 sequences, more than 25% being singletons. A further study also used this sample, focusing on T cells of mothers and their children.

The sequenced sample was blood. This clonotype originated in a boy aged 5-17 years in good health. The chain joins TRBV29-1 to TRBJ2-5; D may be TRBD2 (5 bases). CDR3 amino acids: CSANHGGTQYF. The CDR3 region has the DNA TGCAGCGCAAACCACGGAGGGACCCAGTACTTC.